This TCR beta chain was documented in a study of shared clonotypes between healthy human individuals. Findings and caveats of the study: An expected dependence of interdonor clonotype sharing on sequencing depth was noted.

The authors split each subset's genomic DNA evenly across several immunoSEQ plates. Clones were read by immunoSEQ multiplex PCR, and TCRdb kept only the in-frame ones, dropping some. This table holds some 510,000 clones, more than 65% found once. This CDR3 spans 14 amino acids. V shed 4 bases and J shed 2 bases, with 9 bases lying between them. Germline CDR1 is LNHDA and CDR2 is SQIVND (reference sequence). Regarding this clone: Its antigen remains unidentified.

The material sequenced was PBMCs. The receptor was derived from a woman in her forties in good health. Some clones in this sample may be carry-over from other donors' samples. The chain links TRBV19 to TRBJ2-1, with a tentative D call TRBD2 (6 bases). CDR3 region: CASSSGVPYNEQFF. CDR3 DNA: TGTGCCAGTAGTAGCGGGGTCCCCTACAATGAGCAGTTCTTC.